These 24 T cell receptor beta chains share one sample of origin, sequenced in a study of T-cell memory formation after mild COVID-19. TCRdb called the 5' RACE reads again in MiXCR, with one record for every CDR3 protein. The sample shows a few hundred thousand distinct CDR3 sequences, 20% to 25% of them seen only once. Sequenced: PBMCs or a T cell subset sorted from them (not recorded which). These receptors all stem from an adult woman who had mild COVID-19 (a few samples of this study predate the infection). Cell type and time point are not known.

This clonotype was observed a few times. V and J are TRBV29-1 and TRBJ2-2, with unresolved D. Germline V lookup: CDR1 SQVTM, CDR2 ANQGSEA. Between the trimmed V and J ends, which lost 2 bases and 2 bases, there was a span of 9 bases. The CDR3 runs to 14 residues. The CDR3 here is CSVESRLNTGELFF. CDR3 coding DNA: TGCAGCGTTGAAAGCCGCCTTAACACCGGGGAGCTGTTTTTT.

The rearrangement links TRBV14 to TRBJ2-2, with 9 bases matching TRBD2. There are 15 residues in the CDR3. With 4 bases clipped from V and 5 bases from J, the junction kept 5 bases outside the gene matches. Germline V gene lookup returns CDR1 SGHDN and CDR2 FVKESK. The CDR3 DNA reads TGTGCCAGCAGCCGTAGCGGGAGAGTAACCGGGGAGCTGTTTTTT. This gives the protein CASSRSGRVTGELFF.

The gene calls are TRBV12-3 or TRBV12-4 and TRBJ2-7; TRBD2 aligns across 8 bases. Losses at the gene ends were 7 bases for V and 0 bases for J; bases not matched to a gene: 17. CDR3 length: 18 amino acids. CDR3 sequence: CASNLGLAGLKNSYEQYF. The CDR3 nucleotides read TGTGCCAGCAACTTAGGTCTAGCGGGCCTTAAAAACTCCTACGAGCAGTACTTC.

This clonotype was recorded once. The V and J genes are TRBV7-2 and TRBJ2-2, with TRBD2 as a possible D gene (5 bases). V was trimmed by 4 bases and J by 4 bases, leaving 22 bases between them. The CDR3 extends over 18 amino acids. Germline V gene sequence: CDR1 SGHTA, CDR2 FQGNSA. The CDR3 protein is CASSSPFLVLRGTGELFF. CDR3 sequence (DNA): TGTGCCAGCAGCTCCCCCTTCTTGGTACTCCGGGGCACCGGGGAGCTGTTTTTT.

This clonotype was observed a few times. V is TRBV3-1 and J is TRBJ2-7; possible D gene TRBD2, 6 bases. CDR3 length: 13 residues. The V end was cut by 5 bases, the J end by 6 bases, with 14 bases between. Germline lookup yields CDR1 LGHDT and CDR2 YNNKEL (reference sequence). Here the CDR3 reads CASSIRLGSEQYF. The CDR3 DNA reads TGTGCCAGCAGCATTCGACTAGGTAGCGAGCAGTACTTC.

This chain uses TRBV20-1 with TRBJ2-7; D remains unclear. Germline-derived CDR1 and CDR2 are DFQATT and SNEGSKA (reference sequence). The CDR3 totals 11 residues. V gave up 6 bases and J gave up 4 bases, with 10 bases separating them. The DNA of the CDR3 is TGCAGTGCCTCACTCTATTACGAGCAGTACTTC. Residues: CSASLYYEQYF.

This clonotype was seen only a few times. The rearrangement links TRBV7-6 to TRBJ2-5; 9 bases map to TRBD1. CDR1 and CDR2 (germline): SGHVS, FNYEAQ. The CDR3 is made up of 14 amino acids. Trimming took 5 bases from V and 2 from J; bases not matched to a gene: 3. CDR3 nucleotides: TGTGCCAGCAGCGTACAGGGGGCTCAAGAGACCCAGTACTTC. Protein product: CASSVQGAQETQYF.

The chain has TRBV6-5 and TRBJ1-1; D gene uncertain. Germline CDR1 MNHEY, CDR2 SVGAGI. This CDR3 spans 14 amino acids. V lost 5 bases to trimming and J lost 1 base, with 11 bases between them. The CDR3, as DNA: TGTGCCAGCAGTCGACCGGACGGGAACACTGAAGCTTTCTTT. This encodes CASSRPDGNTEAFF.

The chain carries TRBV9 and TRBJ1-1; TRBD1 matches at 7 bases. Germline CDR1 is SGDLS and CDR2 is YYNGEE. The CDR3 is made up of 14 amino acids. The J segment lost 4 bases and the V segment lost 3 bases, leaving 6 bases of the junction unmatched. The CDR3 loop is CASSASTGFTEAFF. CDR3 nucleotide sequence: TGTGCCAGCAGCGCCTCGACAGGGTTCACTGAAGCTTTCTTT.

There are a few counts of this clonotype. The genes are TRBV29-1 and TRBJ2-7, with 8 positions matching TRBD1. With 3 bases clipped from V and 2 bases from J, the junction kept 6 bases outside the gene matches. In germline, CDR1 is SQVTM, CDR2 ANQGSEA. CDR3 length: 14 residues. Here the CDR3 reads CSVEGQALPYEQYF. CDR3 coding DNA: TGCAGCGTTGAGGGACAGGCCTTACCCTACGAGCAGTACTTC.

This clonotype was observed a few times. This chain connects TRBV7-2 to TRBJ2-1; D is unresolved. This CDR3 has 12 residues. V shed 3 bases and J shed 0 bases, with 0 bases lying between them. The germline gives CDR1 SGHTA, CDR2 FQGNSA. CDR3 in amino acids: CASSFSYNEQFF. The CDR3 DNA is TGTGCCAGCAGCTTCTCCTACAATGAGCAGTTCTTC.

This clonotype was seen a few times. This chain links TRBV3-1 with TRBJ2-7, with D tentatively TRBD1 (6 bases). V was shortened by 1 base and J by 2 bases, with 12 bases between the two germline ends. The CDR3 is 15 amino acids. Per the germline V gene, CDR1 is LGHDT and CDR2 is YNNKEL (reference sequence). CDR3 sequence (DNA): TGTGCCAGCAGCCAAGCCGGAGAGGGGGCCTACGAGCAGTACTTC. Translated, it gives CASSQAGEGAYEQYF.

This chain joins TRBV7-9 and TRBJ1-1, with D possibly matching TRBD1 (5 bases). CDR1 is SEHNR, CDR2 FQNEAQ, per germline (reference sequence). The CDR3 sequence is 13 residues long. Trimming took 3 bases from V and 8 from J, leaving 13 bases between them. CDR3 in DNA: TGTGCCAGCAGCTTCAGCCAGGCAGGGGAAGCTTTCTTT. It yields the protein CASSFSQAGEAFF.

This clonotype has only a few counts. The chain couples TRBV27 to TRBJ1-2; D gene uncertain. This CDR3 has 15 residues. CDR1 is MNHEY and CDR2 is SMNVEV in the germline V gene (reference sequence). Trimming stripped 5 bases from V and 7 bases from J, with 20 bases between. The CDR3 loop reads CASSPLDFGRAGYTF. The DNA of the CDR3 is TGTGCCAGCAGTCCTTTGGACTTTGGGAGGGCTGGCTACACCTTC.

V is TRBV20-1 and J is TRBJ2-2; TRBD2 matches 12 bases. Trimming cost V 6 bases and J 1 base; bases outside gene matches: 0. This CDR3 contains 14 residues. Per germline, CDR1 DFQATT and CDR2 SNEGSKA (reference sequence). CDR3: CSAGLAGNTGELFF. The CDR3 bases are TGCAGTGCGGGACTAGCGGGGAACACCGGGGAGCTGTTTTTT.

A few counts support this clonotype. V is TRBV5-1 and J is TRBJ1-1; unclear D gene. Germline V CDR1 and CDR2: SGHRS, YFSETQ. This CDR3 comprises 14 residues. V was pared by 4 bases and J by 8 bases, with 18 bases between. For the CDR3, the DNA is TGCGCCAGCAGCCCAGGACTGTTGGGTAGGGAAGCTTTCTTT. This codes for CASSPGLLGREAFF.

The rearrangement uses TRBV9 and TRBJ2-3, with D uncertain. The CDR3 is 15 amino acids. The germline V gene encodes CDR1 SGDLS and CDR2 YYNGEE. Between the trimmed V and J ends, which lost 1 base and 1 base, there was a span of 10 bases. This CDR3 is CASSVSLGGTDTQYF. The CDR3 DNA reads as TGTGCCAGCAGCGTATCCCTAGGTGGCACAGATACGCAGTATTTT.

The chain employs TRBV15 and TRBJ2-3, with 7 bases lining up with TRBD2. CDR1 LNHNV and CDR2 YYDKDF come from the germline V gene (reference sequence). CDR3 length: 16 amino acids. The V and J ends lost 2 bases and 1 base, in that order; junction bases with no gene match: 6. CDR3: CATSRFLAGGTDTQYF. The CDR3 DNA is TGTGCCACCAGCAGATTCTTGGCGGGGGGCACAGATACGCAGTATTTT.

The rearrangement joins TRBV7-3 to TRBJ2-1; D possibly corresponds to TRBD1 (5 bases). Germline lookup yields CDR1 SGHTA and CDR2 FQGTGA. Trimming took off 1 base at V and 8 bases at J, with 12 bases between the two ends. The CDR3 has 14 amino acids. The CDR3 here is CASSLKGFRDEQFF. In DNA form, the CDR3 reads TGTGCCAGCAGCTTAAAAGGTTTCAGGGATGAGCAGTTCTTC.

A few counts support this clonotype. Here the CDR3 reads CASSLSYGTGIYEQYF. CDR3 nucleotide sequence: TGTGCCAGCAGCTTAAGTTATGGGACAGGGATCTACGAGCAGTACTTC. The chain links TRBV7-9 to TRBJ2-7; 9 bases are shared with TRBD1. Germline V gene sequence: CDR1 SEHNR, CDR2 FQNEAQ (reference sequence). This CDR3 spans 16 amino acids. The V gene end was trimmed by 2 bases and the J gene end by 3 bases; junction bases not matched to a gene: 8.

This clonotype was detected a few times. V and J are TRBV12-3 or TRBV12-4 and TRBJ2-3; 9 bases align to TRBD2. This CDR3 is built from 15 residues. Trimming cost V 6 bases and J 1 base; bases outside gene matches: 5. The CDR3 DNA reads as TGTGCCAGCAGAGTAGCGGGAGAAGGCACAGATACGCAGTATTTT. Translated, it gives CASRVAGEGTDTQYF.

This clonotype was seen more than once but under ten times. The chain links TRBV24-1 to TRBJ2-7, with TRBD1 matching over 7 bases. J gave up 0 bases and V 3 bases, and 16 bases lay outside the gene matches. Germline CDR1 reads KGHDR; CDR2 reads SFDVKD. The CDR3 is made up of 19 amino acids. CDR3 in amino acids: CATSDRGQTTVLDSYEQYF. The CDR3 DNA reads as TGTGCCACCAGTGATAGGGGACAGACCACCGTATTGGACTCCTACGAGCAGTACTTC.

There are a few counts of this clonotype. The rearrangement uses TRBV5-6 and TRBJ1-2; D may be TRBD1 (6 bases). CDR3 length equals 15 residues. Trimming removed 1 base from V and 5 bases from J, with 15 bases in between. Looked up from germline, CDR1 is SGHDT and CDR2 is YYEEEE. The CDR3: CASSLSGARRYGYTF. CDR3 nucleotides: TGTGCCAGCAGCTTGTCAGGGGCTCGTAGGTATGGCTACACCTTC.

The rearrangement joins TRBV7-9 to TRBJ2-1; D gene ambiguous. Germline CDR1 is SEHNR and CDR2 is FQNEAQ (reference sequence). CDR3 length equals 12 residues. V was trimmed by 5 bases and J by 8 bases, leaving 10 bases between them. CDR3 nucleotides: TGTGCCAGCAGCCATCCGGGCGATGAGCAGTTCTTC. Amino acid sequence: CASSHPGDEQFF.